This T cell receptor beta chain was captured by sequencing in a study of patients and donors after allogeneic stem cell transplantation. A few counts support this clonotype. MiXCR was run by TCRdb on the RT-PCR reads, yielding one entry per CDR3 protein. The sample has 400,000 to 450,000 distinct CDR3 sequences, around 16% seen once; the top ten hold around 7.2%. The TCR sequence derives from a human donor who was either an allogeneic HSCT recipient or a stem cell or donor lymphocyte infusion donor (not recorded which). It is not recorded whose cells these are; they may come from a transplant donor. Sequenced: blood, either unsorted or a sorted T cell fraction (not recorded which).

The CDR3 coding sequence is TGCGCCAGCAGCTCCGGGACTGCCTCTAGCACAGATACGCAGTATTTT. This sequence encodes CASSSGTASSTDTQYF. The chain links TRBV5-1 to TRBJ2-3; D is perhaps TRBD2 (6 bases). CDR3 length: 16 amino acids. Trimming cost V 3 bases and J 0 bases, with 14 bases left between them. Germline values: CDR1 SGHRS, CDR2 YFSETQ.